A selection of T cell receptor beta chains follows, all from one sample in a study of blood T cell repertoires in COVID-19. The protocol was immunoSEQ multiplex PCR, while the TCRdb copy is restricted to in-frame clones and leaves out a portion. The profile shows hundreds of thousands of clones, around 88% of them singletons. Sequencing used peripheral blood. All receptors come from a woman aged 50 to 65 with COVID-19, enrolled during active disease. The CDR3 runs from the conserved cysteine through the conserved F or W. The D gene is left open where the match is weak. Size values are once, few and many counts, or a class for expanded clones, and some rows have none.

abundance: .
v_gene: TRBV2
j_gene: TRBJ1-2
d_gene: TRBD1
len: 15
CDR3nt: TGTGCCAGCACTGATGGGACAGGGTCGGCGTATGGCTACACCTTC
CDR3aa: CASTDGTGSAYGYTF

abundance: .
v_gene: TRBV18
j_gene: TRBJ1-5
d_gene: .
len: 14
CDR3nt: TGTGCCAGCTCCCGGGCGACAGGCAATCAGCCCCAGCATTTT
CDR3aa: CASSRATGNQPQHF

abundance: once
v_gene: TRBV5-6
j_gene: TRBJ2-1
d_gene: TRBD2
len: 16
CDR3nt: TGTGCCAGCAGCCAAAAAGCGGGGGGCCGTCACGATGAGCAGTTCTTC
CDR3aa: CASSQKAGGRHDEQFF

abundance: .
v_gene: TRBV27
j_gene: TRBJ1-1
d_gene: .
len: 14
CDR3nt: TGTGCCAGCAGGCTTTCCGGGGAGCACACTGAAGCTTTCTTT
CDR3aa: CASRLSGEHTEAFF

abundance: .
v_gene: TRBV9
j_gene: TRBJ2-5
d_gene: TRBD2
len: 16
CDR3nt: TGTGCCAGCAGCGATCCCGGAGCGGGGAACCAAGAGACCCAGTACTTC
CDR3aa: CASSDPGAGNQETQYF

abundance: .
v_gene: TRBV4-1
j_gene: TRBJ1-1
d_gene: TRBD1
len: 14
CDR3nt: TGCGCCAGCAGCCAAGATCGGGGGACAGTTGAAGCTTTCTTT
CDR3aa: CASSQDRGTVEAFF

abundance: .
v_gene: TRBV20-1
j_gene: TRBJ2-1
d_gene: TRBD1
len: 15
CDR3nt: TGCAGTGCTAGTTACCGGGACAGGGCCTACAATGAGCAGTTCTTC
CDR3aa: CSASYRDRAYNEQFF

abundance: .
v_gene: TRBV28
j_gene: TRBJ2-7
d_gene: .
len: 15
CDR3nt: TGTGCCAGCAGTGCTGCGAGGGCAGGGGGGCGCGAGCAGTACTTC
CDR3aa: CASSAARAGGREQYF

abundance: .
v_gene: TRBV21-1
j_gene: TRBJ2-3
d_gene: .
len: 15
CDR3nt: TGTGCCAGCAGCAGGTGGGCGTTCAGCACAGATACGCAGTATTTT
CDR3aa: CASSRWAFSTDTQYF

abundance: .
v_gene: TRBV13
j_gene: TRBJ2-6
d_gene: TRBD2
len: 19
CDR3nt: TGTGCCAGCAGCGCCATCCGACTAGCGGGGGGGCTTGGGGCCAACGTCCTGACTTTC
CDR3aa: CASSAIRLAGGLGANVLTF

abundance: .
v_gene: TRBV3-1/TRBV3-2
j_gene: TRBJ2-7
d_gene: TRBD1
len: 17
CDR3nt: TGTGCCAGCAGCCCCCCCGCTGGGGACAGCCATACTTTCGAGCAGTACTTC
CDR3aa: CASSPPAGDSHTFEQYF

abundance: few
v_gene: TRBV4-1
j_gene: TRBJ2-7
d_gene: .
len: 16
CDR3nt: TGCGCCAGCAGCCGCCTTCAAGGAGGGCAAAGCTACGAGCAGTACTTC
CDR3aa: CASSRLQGGQSYEQYF

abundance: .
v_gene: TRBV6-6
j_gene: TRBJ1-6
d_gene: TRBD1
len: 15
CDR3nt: TGTGCCAGCAGGCGACAGGGGATGGCTAATTCACCCCTCCACTTT
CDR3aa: CASRRQGMANSPLHF

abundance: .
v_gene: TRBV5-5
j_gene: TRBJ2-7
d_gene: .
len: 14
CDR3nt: TGTGCCAGCAGCTTGGGCACCCCCGGCTACGAGCAGTACTTC
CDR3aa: CASSLGTPGYEQYF

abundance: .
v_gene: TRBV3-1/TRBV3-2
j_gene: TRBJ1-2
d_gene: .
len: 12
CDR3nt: TGTGCCAGCAACACCACTAACTATGGCTACACCTTC
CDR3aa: CASNTTNYGYTF

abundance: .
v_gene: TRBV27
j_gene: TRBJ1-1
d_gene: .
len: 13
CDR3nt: TGTGCCAGCAGTCTAGGTCCGAACACTGAAGCTTTCTTT
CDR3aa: CASSLGPNTEAFF

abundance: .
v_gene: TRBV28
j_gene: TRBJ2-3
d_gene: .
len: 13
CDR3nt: TGTGCCAGCACCGCGCAGGGCACAGATACGCAGTATTTT
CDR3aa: CASTAQGTDTQYF

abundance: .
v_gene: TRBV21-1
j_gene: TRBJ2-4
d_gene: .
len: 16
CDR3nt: TGTGCCAGCAGCGGTCGAACGGGACTGCCCCAAAACATTCAGTACTTC
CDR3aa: CASSGRTGLPQNIQYF

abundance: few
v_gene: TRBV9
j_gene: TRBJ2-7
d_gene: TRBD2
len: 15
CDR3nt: TGTGCCAGCAGCGCAGGAGCGGGGGGCACCTACGAGCAGTACTTC
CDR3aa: CASSAGAGGTYEQYF

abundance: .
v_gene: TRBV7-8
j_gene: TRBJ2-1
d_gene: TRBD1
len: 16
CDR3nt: TGTGCCAGCAGCTCCGCGACAGGGTACATCGACGGTGAGCAGTTCTTC
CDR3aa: CASSSATGYIDGEQFF

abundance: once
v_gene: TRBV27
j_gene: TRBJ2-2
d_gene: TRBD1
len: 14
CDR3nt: TGTGCCAGCAGTTCGCCGGGACAGGGACCGCGGCTGTTTTTT
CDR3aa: CASSSPGQGPRLFF

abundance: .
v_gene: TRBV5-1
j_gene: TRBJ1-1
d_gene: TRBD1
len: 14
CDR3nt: TGCGCCAGCAGCCTGGACAGGGGGGTCGGTGAAGCTTTCTTT
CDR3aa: CASSLDRGVGEAFF

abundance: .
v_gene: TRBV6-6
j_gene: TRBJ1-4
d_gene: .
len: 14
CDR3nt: TGTGCCAGCATACAGCGGGCAACTAATGAAAAACTGTTTTTT
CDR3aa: CASIQRATNEKLFF

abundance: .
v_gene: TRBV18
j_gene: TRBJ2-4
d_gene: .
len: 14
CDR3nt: TGTGCCAGCTCACCACCGAGCCAGGGAAACATTCAGTACTTC
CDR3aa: CASSPPSQGNIQYF

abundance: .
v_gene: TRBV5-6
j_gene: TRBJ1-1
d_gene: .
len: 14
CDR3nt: TGTGCCAGCACTATGACCTTCAGGGGAACTGAAGCTTTCTTT
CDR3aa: CASTMTFRGTEAFF

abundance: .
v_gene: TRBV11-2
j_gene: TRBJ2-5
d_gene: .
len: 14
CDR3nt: TGTGCCAGCAGCTTAATGCGGACACAAGAGACCCAGTACTTC
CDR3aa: CASSLMRTQETQYF

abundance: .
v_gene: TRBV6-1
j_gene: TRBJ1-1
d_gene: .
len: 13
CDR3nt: TGTGCCAGCAGTGAAAGCATAGCGGGGGCAGCTTTCTTT
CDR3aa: CASSESIAGAAFF

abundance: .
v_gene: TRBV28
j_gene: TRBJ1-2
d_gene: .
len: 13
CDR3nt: TGTGCCAGCAGTTCGGAGGGGATCTATGGCTACACCTTC
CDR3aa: CASSSEGIYGYTF

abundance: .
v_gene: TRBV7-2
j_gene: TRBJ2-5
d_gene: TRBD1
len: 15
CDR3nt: TGTGCCAGCAGCTCGGCCAATACAGGGGGCGAGACCCAGTACTTC
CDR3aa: CASSSANTGGETQYF

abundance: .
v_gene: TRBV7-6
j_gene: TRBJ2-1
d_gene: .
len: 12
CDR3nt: TGTGCCAGCAGCCATAGCCAGGGTGAGCAGTTCTTC
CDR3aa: CASSHSQGEQFF

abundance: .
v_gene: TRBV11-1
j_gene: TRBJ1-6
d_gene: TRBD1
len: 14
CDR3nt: TGTGCCTCCAGAACAGGGGCGTGGGATTCACCCCTCCACTTT
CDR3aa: CASRTGAWDSPLHF

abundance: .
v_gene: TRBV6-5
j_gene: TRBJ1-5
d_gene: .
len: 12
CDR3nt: TGTGCCACGGGGGGAATTTCGGGCTCCCAGCATTTT
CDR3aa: CATGGISGSQHF

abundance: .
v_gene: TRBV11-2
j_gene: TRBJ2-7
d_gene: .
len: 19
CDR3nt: TGTGCCAGCAGTCTTATTTTGGGGGACTGGGGGACCAGCTCCTACGAGCAGTACTTC
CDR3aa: CASSLILGDWGTSSYEQYF

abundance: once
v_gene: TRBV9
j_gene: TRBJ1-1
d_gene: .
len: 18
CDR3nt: TGTGCCAGCAGCGCAAGCGGAAGAAACACAATGGCGGGGGGTGAAGCTTTCTTT
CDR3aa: CASSASGRNTMAGGEAFF

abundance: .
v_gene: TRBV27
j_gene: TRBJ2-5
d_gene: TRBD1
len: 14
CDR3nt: TGTGCCAGCAGGTTGACAGGGTTTACAGAGACCCAGTACTTC
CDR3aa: CASRLTGFTETQYF

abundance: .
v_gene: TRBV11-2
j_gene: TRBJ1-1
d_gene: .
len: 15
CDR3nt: TGTGCCAGCAGTAATCCAGGGGCTCCGAACACTGAAGCTTTCTTT
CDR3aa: CASSNPGAPNTEAFF

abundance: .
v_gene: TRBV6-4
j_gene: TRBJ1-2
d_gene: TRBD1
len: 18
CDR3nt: TGTGCCAGCAGTGACACCCGGGGTGGGACAGGCAATTTCTATGGCTACACCTTC
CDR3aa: CASSDTRGGTGNFYGYTF

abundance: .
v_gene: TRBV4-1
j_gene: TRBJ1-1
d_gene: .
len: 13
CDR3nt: TGCGCCAGCAGCCACACTTCAGGGGAGAGCGCTTTCTTT
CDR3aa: CASSHTSGESAFF

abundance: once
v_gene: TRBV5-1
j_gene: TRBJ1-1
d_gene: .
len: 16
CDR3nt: TGCGCCAGCAGCTTGGTCCGGGACTCACTGAACACTGAAGCTTTCTTT
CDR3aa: CASSLVRDSLNTEAFF

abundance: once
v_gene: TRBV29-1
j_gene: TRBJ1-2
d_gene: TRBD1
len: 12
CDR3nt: TGCAGCGTAGGACAGGGAGTCGAGGGCTACACCTTC
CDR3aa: CSVGQGVEGYTF

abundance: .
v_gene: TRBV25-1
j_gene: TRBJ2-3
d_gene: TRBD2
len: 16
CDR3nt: TGTGCCAGCAGTGATATCCTAGCGGGGGGAACAGATACGCAGTATTTT
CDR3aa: CASSDILAGGTDTQYF

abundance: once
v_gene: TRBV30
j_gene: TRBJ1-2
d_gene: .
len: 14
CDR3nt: TGTGCCTGGAGTCCCCTCGGGGGATCCTATGGCTACACCTTC
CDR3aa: CAWSPLGGSYGYTF

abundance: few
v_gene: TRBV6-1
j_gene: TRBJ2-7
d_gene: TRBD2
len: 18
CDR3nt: TGTGCCAGCAGTGAATCCCCCTATGTAGCGGGGGCAAATTACGAGCAGTACTTC
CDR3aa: CASSESPYVAGANYEQYF

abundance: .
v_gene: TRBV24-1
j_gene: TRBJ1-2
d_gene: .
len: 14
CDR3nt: TGTGCCACCAGTGATCCTTCTTACCTGACGGGAAAACACTTC
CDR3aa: CATSDPSYLTGKHF

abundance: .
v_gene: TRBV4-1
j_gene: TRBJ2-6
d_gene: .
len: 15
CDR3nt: TGCGCCAGCAGCCGCACAGCCTTGGGGGCCAACGTCCTGACTTTC
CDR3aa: CASSRTALGANVLTF